This TCR beta chain was identified during a study of shared clonotypes between healthy human individuals. Study as a whole: Donor composition was a couple of women and three men, aged 18 to 49.

The V and J ends lost 6 bases and 2 bases respectively, with 10 bases between them. CDR3 length: 13 residues. Germline V gives CDR1 SNHLY, CDR2 FYNNEI. The assay was immunoSEQ multiplex PCR, and TCRdb's table has in-frame clones only and misses some. This table holds millions of clones, approximately 93% found once. The sequenced sample was naive CD4+ T cells from PBMCs. As to subset: CD45RA+ positively selected. V usage is TRBV2 and J usage is TRBJ2-5; perhaps TRBD2 as D (6 bases). The sequence derives from a man between 18 and 29 years old in good health. Some clones in this sample may be carry-over from other donors' samples. The CDR3, as DNA: TGTGCCAGCAGAAGGGACTTGCAAGAGACCCAGTACTTC. It yields the protein CASRRDLQETQYF.